Following are 26 T cell receptor beta chains from one sample sequenced in a study of T cell repertoires in cytomegalovirus infection. TCRdb reanalysed the reads using MiXCR and keeps one entry per CDR3 protein. The repertoire holds hundreds of thousands of distinct CDR3 sequences, with less than 25% as singletons. The sample was CD8+ T cells from PBMCs. The receptor source for this set is a human donor in good health (CMV status not recorded). Some clones in this sample may be carry-over from other donors' samples.

The V call is TRBV19, the J call TRBJ1-3, with D hard to call. CDR1 LNHDA and CDR2 SQIVND come from the germline V gene (reference sequence). The length of the CDR3 is 12 residues. V was clipped by 7 bases and J by 3 bases, with 7 bases between them. CDR3 coding DNA: TGTGCCAGTAATGGGCTTGGAAACACCATATATTTT. This gives the protein CASNGLGNTIYF.

V and J are TRBV12-3 or TRBV12-4 and TRBJ2-7, with 8 nucleotides matching TRBD2. V was pared by 6 bases and J by 2 bases, with 6 bases of the junction left unmatched. The CDR3 length is 14 residues. CDR3 DNA: TGTGCCAGCAGCCGAGCGGGGGAGCCCTACGAGCAGTACTTC. Encoded protein: CASSRAGEPYEQYF.

This sequence joins TRBV5-4 and TRBJ2-1; 9 bases fit TRBD2. Germline V lookup: CDR1 SGHNT, CDR2 YYREEE (reference sequence). The CDR3 has 16 amino acids. The J segment lost 4 bases and the V segment lost 0 bases, leaving 5 bases of the junction unmatched. As DNA, the CDR3 is TGTGCCAGCAGCTTGGTTCCTAGCGGGGATTACAATGAGCAGTTCTTC. Translation: CASSLVPSGDYNEQFF.

V and J are TRBV27 and TRBJ2-2; weak D call: TRBD1 (5 bases). This CDR3 spans 11 amino acids. Trimming pared 6 bases from V and 14 bases from J, leaving 13 bases between. Germline CDR1 MNHEY, CDR2 SMNVEV (reference sequence). CDR3 in amino acids: CASSLAGNLFF. Here the CDR3 DNA reads TGTGCCAGCAGCCTTGCAGGGAATCTGTTTTTT.

V usage is TRBV7-9 and J usage is TRBJ2-7; the match to TRBD1 covers 11 bases. This CDR3 is 13 amino acids long. The V segment lost 10 bases and the J segment 3 bases; nucleotides outside the gene matches: 5. Germline V gives CDR1 SEHNR, CDR2 FQNEAQ (reference sequence). The DNA for the CDR3 is TGTGCCACGAGGGGACAGGGGGTCTACGAGCAGTACTTC. Translating gives CATRGQGVYEQYF.

Of note for this clonotype: One end of the junction does not line up with germline, which may come from a read error. The V gene is TRBV7-9, the J gene TRBJ2-2; possible D gene TRBD2, 6 bases. The CDR3 has 14 residues. Germline CDR1 reads SEHNR; CDR2 reads FQNEAQ (reference sequence). The CDR3 loop is CASSLAPPAGGLFF. DNA of the CDR3: TGTGCCAGCAGCTTAGCCCCCCCTGCCGGGGGGCTGTTTTTT.

This clonotype was counted ten times or more. The chain combines TRBV12-5 with TRBJ1-1; the match to TRBD1 covers 10 bases. This CDR3 is 17 amino acids long. CDR1 is LGHNT, CDR2 FRNRAP, per germline. J gave up 0 bases and V 2 bases, and 6 bases lay outside the gene matches. The CDR3 bases are TGTGCTAGTGGTTTGTCAGACAGGGGGCATATGAACACTGAAGCTTTCTTT. Translated: CASGLSDRGHMNTEAFF.

The gene calls are TRBV2 and TRBJ2-7; D possibly corresponds to TRBD1 (6 bases). The germline V gene has CDR1 SNHLY and CDR2 FYNNEI. The CDR3 consists of 14 residues. Trimming shortened V by 4 bases and J by 0 bases, and 10 bases separated the two germline ends. CDR3 loop: CASSGKGHSYEQYV. CDR3 DNA sequence: TGTGCCAGCAGTGGCAAGGGACACTCCTACGAGCAGTACGTC.

The V gene is TRBV25-1, the J gene TRBJ2-1; TRBD1 aligns across 7 bases. The germline gives CDR1 MGHDK, CDR2 SYGVNS. The junction had 5 bases not matched to a gene; V was cut back by 4 bases and J by 5 bases. The CDR3 has 14 amino acids. The CDR3 nucleotides read TGTGCCAGCAGTGTCGCCGGGACAGACAATGAGCAGTTCTTC. Its protein product is CASSVAGTDNEQFF.

This clonotype was observed a few times. A read error is possible here, since a much larger clone lies one base away. This chain uses TRBV7-2 with TRBJ2-7; 7 positions agree with TRBD1. Trimming at V came to 1 base and at J to 3 bases, leaving 15 bases not matched to a gene. Germline V gives CDR1 SGHTA, CDR2 FQGNSA. The CDR3 runs to 18 residues. The CDR3 sequence is CASSLGYWDRRANYEQYF. The CDR3 DNA is TGTGCCAGCAGCTTAGGATACTGGGACAGAAGAGCAAACTACGAGCAGTACTTC.

The V and J genes are TRBV29-1 and TRBJ2-5; D is possibly TRBD2 (5 bases). Trimming left V 4 bases short and J 7 bases short, with 19 bases between. The CDR3 sequence is 14 residues long. CDR1 and CDR2 from the germline V gene are SQVTM and ANQGSEA. The CDR3 sequence: CSVGEIRVAGTQYF. Written as DNA, the CDR3 is TGCAGCGTTGGGGAGATTAGAGTCGCCGGGACCCAGTACTTC.

This clonotype was detected a few times. V gene TRBV12-3 or TRBV12-4 combines with J gene TRBJ2-7, with D uncertain. V was clipped by 6 bases and J by 6 bases, with 9 bases between them. CDR3 length: 11 amino acids. The CDR3 sequence is CASSRLGEQYF. The CDR3 DNA follows: TGTGCCAGCAGCCGGCTGGGCGAGCAGTACTTC.

This clonotype has just a few counts. This chain uses TRBV29-1 with TRBJ1-1, with D unresolved. From germline, CDR1 is SQVTM and CDR2 ANQGSEA. Trimming left V 3 bases short and J 1 base short, with 9 bases between. This CDR3 is 13 amino acids long. CDR3 residues: CSVDENSNTEAFF. CDR3 sequence (DNA): TGCAGCGTTGATGAGAACTCGAACACTGAAGCTTTCTTT. The entire variable domain, with the rest obtained from reference TRBV29-1 and TRBJ1-1, is as follows: SAVISQKPSRDICQRGTSLTIQCQVDSQVTMMFWYRQQPGQSLTLIATANQGSEATYESGFVIDKFPISRPNLTFSTLTVSNMSPEDSSIYLCSVDENSNTEAFFGQGTRLTVV.

CDR3: CASSLGTHNEQFF. Here the CDR3 DNA reads TGTGCCAGCAGCCTCGGGACTCACAATGAGCAGTTCTTC. V usage is TRBV7-8 and J usage is TRBJ2-1, with D perhaps matching TRBD2 (6 bases). From germline, CDR1 is SGHVS and CDR2 FQNEAQ. The CDR3 is made up of 13 amino acids. V dropped 5 bases and J dropped 5 bases, with 10 bases sitting between them.

This clonotype was seen a few times. The V gene is TRBV3-1, the J gene TRBJ2-3; TRBD2 agrees at 11 bases. CDR1 and CDR2 (germline): LGHDT, YNNKEL (reference sequence). The CDR3 runs 16 residues. After removal of 3 bases from V and 3 bases from J, the junction contained 5 bases not matched to a gene. CDR3: CASSHVAGGPTDTQYF. The CDR3 coding sequence is TGTGCCAGCAGCCATGTAGCGGGGGGGCCTACAGATACGCAGTATTTT.

The V gene is TRBV12-3 or TRBV12-4, the J gene TRBJ1-1; the D gene is possibly TRBD1 (5 bases). Trimming stripped 6 bases from V and 6 bases from J, with 20 bases between. This CDR3 has 15 residues. The CDR3 loop is CASSSRQLSDAEAFF. The CDR3 nucleotides read TGTGCCAGCAGCTCAAGACAGCTCTCCGACGCTGAAGCTTTCTTT.

Only a few counts were recorded for this clonotype. The chain carries TRBV7-9 and TRBJ2-1; no clear D gene. CDR1 is SEHNR and CDR2 is FQNEAQ in the germline V gene (reference sequence). The length of the CDR3 is 12 residues. V was trimmed by 3 bases and J by 10 bases, leaving 10 bases between them. The CDR3 DNA follows: TGTGCCAGCAGCTTGGGTGACATAGAGCAGTTCTTC. It codes for CASSLGDIEQFF.

This clonotype was seen once. The V call is TRBV28, the J call TRBJ2-5, with D possibly being TRBD2 (6 bases). Trimming took 10 bases from V and 1 from J, leaving 16 bases between them. Germline-derived CDR1 and CDR2 are MDHEN and SYDVKM. The CDR3 covers 14 residues. The CDR3 nucleotides are TGTGCCATCTCCGGCGGGACCATCCAAGAGACCCAGTACTTC. Its translation: CAISGGTIQETQYF.

The chain is built from TRBV13 and TRBJ2-7; the D call may be TRBD1 or TRBD2 (5 bases each). V lost 7 bases, J lost 0 bases, and 13 bases lay in between. In germline, CDR1 is PRHDT, CDR2 FYEKMQ (reference sequence). The CDR3 is made up of 14 amino acids. In DNA form, the CDR3 reads TGTGCCAGCAACCAGGGAGTGGGCTCCTACGAGCAGTACTTC. Its protein is CASNQGVGSYEQYF.

The rearrangement uses TRBV6-2 or TRBV6-3 and TRBJ2-4, with D possibly being TRBD1 (7 bases). With 2 bases removed from V and 4 bases from J, the gap between germline ends came to 12 bases. This CDR3 has 15 amino acids. Germline loops: CDR1 MNHEY, CDR2 SVGEGT. This CDR3 reads CASSYRGTDKNIQYF. The CDR3 DNA is TGTGCCAGCAGTTACCGGGGGACAGATAAAAACATTCAGTACTTC.

This clonotype was seen a few times. This sequence joins TRBV20-1 and TRBJ2-7; perhaps TRBD1 as D (5 bases). There are 13 residues in the CDR3. Trimming removed 3 bases at V and 2 bases at J, with 11 bases between. Looked up from germline, CDR1 is DFQATT and CDR2 is SNEGSKA (reference sequence). Here the CDR3 reads CSASQGPPYEQYF. For the CDR3, the DNA is TGCAGTGCTAGCCAGGGCCCCCCCTACGAGCAGTACTTC.

The genes are TRBV6-8 and TRBJ1-1; 7 bases line up with TRBD1. The CDR3 runs to 14 residues. J lost 0 bases, V lost 6 bases, and 4 bases had no gene match. Germline-derived CDR1 and CDR2 are MNHGY and SAAAGT. The CDR3 protein is CASRQGPMNTEAFF. The CDR3 bases are TGTGCCAGCAGACAGGGGCCTATGAACACTGAAGCTTTCTTT.

This clonotype has at least ten counts. CDR3 sequence: CASRGRAMSNEQFF. CDR3 bases: TGTGCCAGCAGGGGGAGGGCCATGAGCAATGAGCAGTTCTTC. This rearrangement joins TRBV6-2 or TRBV6-3 to TRBJ2-1; TRBD2 matches at 7 bases. This CDR3 contains 14 residues. Looked up from germline, CDR1 is MNHEY and CDR2 is SVGEGT. V was pared by 6 bases and J by 6 bases, with 8 bases of the junction left unmatched.

The rearrangement joins TRBV7-6 to TRBJ1-6; D gene uncertain. Germline V lookup: CDR1 SGHVS, CDR2 FNYEAQ. The V and J ends lost 5 bases and 5 bases respectively, with 7 bases between them. The CDR3 spans 13 residues. The CDR3 spells CASSPGDNSPLHF. CDR3 in DNA: TGTGCCAGCAGCCCGGGCGATAATTCACCCCTCCACTTT.

In its sample, this clonotype was seen many times. The rearrangement joins TRBV6-6 to TRBJ1-1; D is ambiguous. The V and J ends lost 6 bases and 3 bases respectively, with 17 bases between them. Germline loops: CDR1 MNHNY, CDR2 SVGAGI (reference sequence). There are 15 residues in the CDR3. The CDR3 nucleotides are TGTGCCAGCAGATACACCTCGGGCAGCCACACTGAAGCTTTCTTT. Protein sequence: CASRYTSGSHTEAFF.

The table lists this clonotype with a few counts. This chain connects TRBV29-1 to TRBJ2-1; TRBD2 agrees at 10 bases. The germline CDR1 and CDR2 sequences are SQVTM and ANQGSEA. The CDR3 totals 17 residues. Unmatched junction bases numbered 10, after V lost 1 base and J lost 4 bases. The CDR3 DNA follows: TGCAGCGTTGAAGGCCTAGCGGGGGCCACAGCGTACAATGAGCAGTTCTTC. Translation gives CSVEGLAGATAYNEQFF.